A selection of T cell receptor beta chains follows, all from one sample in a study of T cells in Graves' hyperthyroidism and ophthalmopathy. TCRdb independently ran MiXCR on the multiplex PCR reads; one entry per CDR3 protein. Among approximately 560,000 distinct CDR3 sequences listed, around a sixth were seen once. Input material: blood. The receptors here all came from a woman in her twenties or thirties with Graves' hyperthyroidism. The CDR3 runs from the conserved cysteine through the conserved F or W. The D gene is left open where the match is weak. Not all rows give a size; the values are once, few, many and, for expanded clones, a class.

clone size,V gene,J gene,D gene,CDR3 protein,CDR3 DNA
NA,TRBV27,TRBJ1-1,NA,CASSSFTEAFF,TGTGCCAGCAGTTCATTTACTGAAGCTTTCTTT
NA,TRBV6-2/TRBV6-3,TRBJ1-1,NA,CASSYSILLNTEAFF,TGTGCCAGCAGTTACTCGATTCTGCTGAACACTGAAGCTTTCTTT
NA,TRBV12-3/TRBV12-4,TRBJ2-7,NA,CASSSPPRGEQYF,TGTGCCAGCAGTTCCCCCCCGAGGGGCGAGCAGTACTTC
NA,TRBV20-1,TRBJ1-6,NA,CSARVGGISSYNSPLHF,TGCAGTGCTAGAGTGGGCGGCATAAGCTCCTATAATTCACCCCTCCACTTT
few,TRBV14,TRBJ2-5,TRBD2,CASSRREGAETQYF,TGTGCCAGCAGCCGGCGGGAGGGCGCGGAGACCCAGTACTTC
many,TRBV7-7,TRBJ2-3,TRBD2,CASSPTSSTDTQYF,TGTGCTAGCAGCCCGACTAGCAGCACAGATACGCAGTATTTT
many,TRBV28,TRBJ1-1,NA,CASSFGLGVLIGAFF,TGTGCCAGCAGTTTCGGGCTCGGCGTGCTCATCGGAGCTTTCTTT
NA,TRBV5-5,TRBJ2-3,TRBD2,CASSLARLAGVPTDTQYF,TGTGCCAGCAGCTTGGCCCGACTAGCGGGAGTCCCCACAGATACGCAGTATTTT
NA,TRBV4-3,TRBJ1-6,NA,CASSQSGRLNSPLHF,TGCGCCAGCAGCCAATCCGGACGGCTCAATTCACCCCTCCACTTT
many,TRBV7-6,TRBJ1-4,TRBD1,CASSLGTGVEKLFF,TGTGCCAGCTCGCTCGGGACAGGGGTTGAAAAACTGTTTTTT
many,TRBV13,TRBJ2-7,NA,CASSLATGTYEQYF,TGTGCCAGCAGCTTAGCCACTGGAACCTACGAGCAGTACTTC
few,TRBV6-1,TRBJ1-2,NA,CASSDRVRGYGYTF,TGTGCCAGCAGTGACAGGGTGAGGGGCTATGGCTACACCTTC
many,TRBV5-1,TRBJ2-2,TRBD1,CASSFPRQGVGGELFF,TGCGCCAGCAGCTTCCCTCGACAGGGGGTCGGCGGGGAGCTGTTTTTT
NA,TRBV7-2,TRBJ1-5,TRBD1,CASITGTASQPQHF,TGTGCCAGCATTACCGGGACAGCAAGTCAGCCCCAGCATTTT
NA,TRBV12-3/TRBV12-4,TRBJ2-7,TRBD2,CASSPYSGRAGEQYF,TGTGCCAGCAGTCCCTATAGCGGGAGGGCGGGTGAGCAGTACTTC
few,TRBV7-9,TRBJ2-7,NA,CASSLGFRTEGEQYF,TGTGCCAGCAGCTTAGGGTTCCGGACTGAGGGGGAGCAGTACTTC
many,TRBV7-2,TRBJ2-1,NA,CASSLTGERSYNEQFF,TGTGCCAGCAGCTTAACAGGAGAAAGGTCCTACAATGAGCAGTTCTTC
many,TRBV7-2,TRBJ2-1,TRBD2,CASSPQPSGNYNEQFF,TGTGCCAGCAGCCCACAACCTAGCGGAAACTACAATGAGCAGTTCTTC
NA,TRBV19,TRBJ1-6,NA,CASSPPGTYDSPLHF,TGTGCCAGTAGCCCGCCGGGCACTTATGATTCACCCCTCCACTTT
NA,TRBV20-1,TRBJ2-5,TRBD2,CSVETSGQETQYF,TGCAGTGTTGAGACTAGCGGGCAAGAGACCCAGTACTTC
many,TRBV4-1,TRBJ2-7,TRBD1,CASSQETGGGYEQYF,TGCGCCAGCAGCCAAGAAACAGGGGGTGGCTACGAGCAGTACTTC
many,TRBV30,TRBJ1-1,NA,CAWSTGSAAFF,TGTGCCTGGAGTACAGGTTCAGCGGCTTTCTTT
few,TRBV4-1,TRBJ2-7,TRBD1,CASKLGQGAYEQYF,TGCGCCAGCAAGTTGGGACAGGGGGCGTACGAGCAGTACTTC
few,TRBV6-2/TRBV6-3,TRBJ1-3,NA,CASTIGDTIYF,TGTGCCAGCACCATCGGAGACACCATATATTTT
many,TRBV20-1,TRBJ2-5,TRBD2,CSARGLAGGFEETQYF,TGCAGTGCTAGGGGACTAGCGGGAGGGTTTGAGGAGACCCAGTACTTC
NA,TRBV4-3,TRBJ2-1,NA,CASSQGHVYNEQFF,TGCGCCAGCAGCCAAGGTCACGTTTACAATGAGCAGTTCTTC
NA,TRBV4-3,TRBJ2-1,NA,CASSGERASNEQFF,TGCGCCAGCAGCGGGGAGCGAGCCAGCAATGAGCAGTTCTTC
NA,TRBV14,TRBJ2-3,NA,CASSQGDWVDTQYF,TGTGCCAGCAGCCAAGGGGACTGGGTTGATACGCAGTATTTT
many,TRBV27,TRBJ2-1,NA,CASSSRKGPYNEQFF,TGTGCCAGCAGTTCCAGGAAGGGGCCGTACAATGAGCAGTTCTTC
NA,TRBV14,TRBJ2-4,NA,CASSQPGPNIQYF,TGTGCCAGCAGCCAACCGGGACCAAACATTCAGTACTTC
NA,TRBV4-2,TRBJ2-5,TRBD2,CASSQGAIGRAKWETQYF,TGTGCCAGCAGCCAAGGTGCTATCGGGAGGGCGAAATGGGAGACCCAGTACTTC
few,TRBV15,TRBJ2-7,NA,CATSRDLNEQYF,TGTGCCACCAGCAGAGACCTTAACGAGCAGTACTTC
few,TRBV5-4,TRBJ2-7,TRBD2,CASSLGAGTSGEPGEQYF,TGTGCCAGCAGCTTGGGGGCCGGGACTAGCGGAGAGCCCGGCGAGCAGTACTTC
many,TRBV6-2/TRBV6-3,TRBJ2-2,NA,CASSRTGRVTGELFF,TGTGCCAGCAGTCGAACAGGGAGAGTGACCGGGGAGCTGTTTTTT
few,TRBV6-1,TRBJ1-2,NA,CASSHDLGAGGYTF,TGTGCCAGCAGCCACGACCTAGGGGCTGGAGGCTACACCTTC
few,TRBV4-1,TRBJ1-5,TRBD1,CASSQLIPGQGLSNQPQHF,TGCGCCAGCAGCCAGCTAATACCGGGACAGGGCTTAAGTAATCAGCCCCAGCATTTT